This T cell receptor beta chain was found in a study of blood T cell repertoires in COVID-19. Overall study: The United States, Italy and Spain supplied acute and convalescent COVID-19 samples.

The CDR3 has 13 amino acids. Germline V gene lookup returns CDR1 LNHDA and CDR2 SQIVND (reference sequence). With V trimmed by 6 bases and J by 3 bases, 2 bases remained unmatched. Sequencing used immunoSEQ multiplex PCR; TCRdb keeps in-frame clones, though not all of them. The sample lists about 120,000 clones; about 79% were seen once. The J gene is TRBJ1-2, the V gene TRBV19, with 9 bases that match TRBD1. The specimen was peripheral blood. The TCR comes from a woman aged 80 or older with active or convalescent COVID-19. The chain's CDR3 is CASSRDRDYGYTF. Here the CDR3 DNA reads TGTGCCAGTAGCCGGGACAGGGACTATGGCTACACCTTC. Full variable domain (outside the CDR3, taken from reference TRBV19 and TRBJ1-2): DGGITQSPKYLFRKEGQNVTLSCEQNLNHDAMYWYRQDPGQGLRLIYYSQIVNDFQKGDIAEGYSVSREKKESFPLTVTSAQKNPTAFYLCASSRDRDYGYTFGSGTRLTVV.